This TCR beta chain appears in the sequencing data of a study of T cell responses to AZD1222 COVID-19 vaccine. Overall study findings and caveats: Two doses of AZD1222 preceded a rise in Spike-specific TCR breadth and depth.

Assay: immunoSEQ multiplex PCR; the TCRdb copy retains only in-frame clones and omits some. The sample includes 150,000 or so clones, almost 95% of them seen just once. In regard to this clone: The antigen is undetermined.

Samples with a second dose at about 4 or about 12 weeks were pooled together. The sequences come from peripheral blood, collected 28 days after the second AZD1222 dose. The clonotype originates from an adult who received the AZD1222 COVID-19 vaccine.

The CDR3 nucleotides read TGTGCCAGTAGTGCCACAGACAGGGGTTATAGCAATCAGCCCCAGCATTTT. Encoded protein: CASSATDRGYSNQPQHF. The V call is TRBV19, the J call TRBJ1-5; 8 positions agree with TRBD1. Germline V gene sequence: CDR1 LNHDA, CDR2 SQIVND (reference sequence). The CDR3 has 17 residues. J gave up 0 bases and V 5 bases, and 9 bases lay outside the gene matches.